These 20 T cell receptor beta chains share one sample of origin, sequenced in a study of patients and donors after allogeneic stem cell transplantation. One entry per CDR3 protein results from TCRdb running MiXCR on the RT-PCR reads. Here the sample spans over 350,000 distinct CDR3 sequences, roughly 16% being singletons. Sample: blood, either unsorted or a sorted T cell fraction (not recorded which). All receptors derive from a human donor who was either an allogeneic HSCT recipient or a stem cell or donor lymphocyte infusion donor (not recorded which). It is not recorded whose cells these are; they may come from a transplant donor.

J is TRBJ1-1 and V is TRBV11-2; 7 bases are shared with TRBD1. CDR3 length: 14 residues. The V gene's germline CDR1 is SGHAT and CDR2 FQNNGV. Trimming at V came to 0 bases and at J to 5 bases, leaving 3 bases not matched to a gene. CDR3 region: CASSLETGITEAFF. For the CDR3, the DNA is TGTGCCAGCAGCTTAGAGACAGGGATTACTGAAGCTTTCTTT.

This chain uses TRBV12-3 or TRBV12-4 with TRBJ1-1; perhaps TRBD1 as D (6 bases). The CDR3 spans 15 residues. V gave up 0 bases and J gave up 1 base, with 9 bases separating them. The CDR3 DNA reads as TGTGCCAGCAGTTTAGCGGGGGGCCGGAACACTGAAGCTTTCTTT. It encodes CASSLAGGRNTEAFF.

The chain recombines TRBV20-1 with TRBJ2-1, with TRBD2 as a possible D gene (6 bases). Germline V lookup: CDR1 DFQATT, CDR2 SNEGSKA (reference sequence). CDR3 length: 15 residues. V was trimmed by 0 bases and J by 0 bases, leaving 9 bases between them. CDR3 loop: CSARDSGSSYNEQFF. CDR3 DNA: TGCAGTGCTAGAGATAGCGGAAGCTCCTACAATGAGCAGTTCTTC.

The chain couples TRBV4-3 to TRBJ1-1; D gene unclear. The germline CDR1 and CDR2 sequences are LGHNA and YSLEER. CDR3 length: 14 amino acids. Trimming took 0 bases from V and 7 from J, leaving 12 bases between them. The CDR3 DNA reads as TGCGCCAGCAGCCAAGATGGCATTTGGGATGAAGCTTTCTTT. This gives the protein CASSQDGIWDEAFF.

Only a few counts were recorded for this clonotype. The rearrangement joins TRBV9 to TRBJ2-1, with D maybe TRBD2 (6 bases). Germline V gene data show CDR1 as SGDLS and CDR2 as YYNGEE. Trimming pared 4 bases from V and 3 bases from J, leaving 17 bases between. The CDR3 is 16 amino acids. The CDR3 protein is CASSPRTAGDYNEQFF. The DNA for the CDR3 is TGTGCCAGCAGCCCCCGAACAGCGGGTGACTACAATGAGCAGTTCTTC.

V is TRBV6-1 and J is TRBJ2-7; TRBD2 agrees at 10 bases. From germline, CDR1 is MNHNS and CDR2 SASEGT. The CDR3 is 14 residues long. The trim removed 8 bases at V and 2 bases at J, leaving 6 bases unmatched. The CDR3 spells CASGLAGAPYEQYF. The CDR3 DNA is TGTGCCAGCGGGCTAGCGGGAGCCCCCTACGAGCAGTACTTC.

This clonotype was found a few times. The CDR3 DNA follows: TGTGCCAGCAGCTTAGTGGGACAGGGGGCTGGGGCCAACGTCCTGACTTTC. It encodes CASSLVGQGAGANVLTF. This rearrangement joins TRBV7-9 to TRBJ2-6; 11 bases line up with TRBD1. This CDR3 region has 17 residues. With V trimmed by 1 base and J by 2 bases, 1 base remained unmatched. Per germline, CDR1 SEHNR and CDR2 FQNEAQ (reference sequence).

V is TRBV25-1 and J is TRBJ2-3, with TRBD1 matching 9 bases. CDR3 length: 14 amino acids. Germline CDR1 MGHDK, CDR2 SYGVNS. Trimming removed 8 bases from V and 3 bases from J; junction bases left unmatched: 6. CDR3: CASATGGRTDTQYF. In nucleotides, the CDR3 is TGTGCCAGCGCCACAGGGGGCAGGACAGATACGCAGTATTTT.

The sample holds many counts of this clonotype. This rearrangement joins TRBV27 to TRBJ2-1; 9 bases are shared with TRBD1. J lost 4 bases, V lost 7 bases, and 8 bases had no gene match. The CDR3 totals 15 residues. The germline V gene has CDR1 MNHEY and CDR2 SMNVEV (reference sequence). The CDR3 DNA reads TGTGCCAGCACTCTAATGGGACAGGGATACAATGAGCAGTTCTTC. Translation gives CASTLMGQGYNEQFF.

J is TRBJ1-2 and V is TRBV5-1; D perhaps matches TRBD1 (5 bases). Germline values: CDR1 SGHRS, CDR2 YFSETQ. The CDR3 has 17 residues. Trimming stripped 0 bases from V and 4 bases from J, with 19 bases between. The CDR3 reads CASSLAGAGSRGYGYTF. The CDR3, as DNA: TGCGCCAGCAGCTTGGCAGGAGCAGGGTCAAGAGGCTATGGCTACACCTTC.

The rearrangement uses TRBV24-1 and TRBJ1-5; TRBD1 is a possible D gene (5 bases). V shed 4 bases and J shed 5 bases, with 8 bases lying between them. Germline CDR1 is KGHDR and CDR2 is SFDVKD. This CDR3 has 13 residues. The CDR3 spells CATSDRVHQPQHF. Written as DNA, the CDR3 is TGTGCCACCAGTGACAGGGTTCATCAGCCCCAGCATTTT.

This clonotype came up a few times. This chain uses TRBV7-9 with TRBJ2-1, with TRBD2 matching over 7 bases. CDR1 is SEHNR and CDR2 is FQNEAQ in the germline V gene (reference sequence). The CDR3 consists of 17 residues. V was clipped by 0 bases and J by 10 bases; unmatched bases: 15. The CDR3 nucleotides read TGTGCCAGCAGCTTAGCGCGGGAGACTAGCCTGGAGAAGGAGCAGTTCTTC. It encodes CASSLARETSLEKEQFF.

The chain uses TRBV30 and TRBJ1-1, with a weak D call TRBD1 (6 bases). There are 14 residues in the CDR3. Germline CDR1 is GTSNPN and CDR2 is SVGIG (reference sequence). The germline V and J ends were trimmed by 4 bases and 4 bases, with 16 bases remaining between them. This CDR3 is CAWNRNREVTEAFF. CDR3 sequence (DNA): TGTGCCTGGAACCGCAACAGGGAAGTCACTGAAGCTTTCTTT.

V gene TRBV7-9 combines with J gene TRBJ1-2; 12 bases map to TRBD1. CDR3 length: 16 residues. V trimming: 0 bases; J trimming: 6 bases; junction bases outside the gene matches: 5. Germline CDR1 and CDR2: SEHNR and FQNEAQ (reference sequence). The CDR3 bases are TGTGCCAGCAGCTTAGCGGGGGGACAGGGGGCGAATGGCTACACCTTC. Translation gives CASSLAGGQGANGYTF.

The genes are TRBV15 and TRBJ2-3; D gene unclear. Germline loops: CDR1 LNHNV, CDR2 YYDKDF (reference sequence). The CDR3 is 12 residues long. The V end was cut by 5 bases, the J end by 2 bases, with 5 bases between. The CDR3 coding sequence is TGTGCCACCAGCCGTCCCACAGATACGCAGTATTTT. This translates into CATSRPTDTQYF.

J is TRBJ1-2 and V is TRBV7-9; D not resolved. CDR1 SEHNR and CDR2 FQNEAQ come from the germline V gene (reference sequence). The CDR3 totals 15 residues. The V and J ends lost 5 bases and 4 bases respectively, with 17 bases between them. DNA of the CDR3: TGTGCCAGCAGCGCCGACACTCTAGGAGTCTATGGCTACACCTTC. It codes for CASSADTLGVYGYTF.

This clonotype was seen a handful of times. The genes are TRBV29-1 and TRBJ2-7; D is possibly TRBD1 or TRBD2 (5 bases each). The CDR3 runs to 13 residues. Germline V CDR1 and CDR2: SQVTM, ANQGSEA. Trimming took 7 bases from V and 4 from J, leaving 17 bases between them. The CDR3 sequence is CSALPTGTYEQYF. CDR3 coding DNA: TGCAGCGCCCTACCCACCGGGACGTACGAGCAGTACTTC.

In its sample, this clonotype was seen many times. This rearrangement joins TRBV10-3 to TRBJ1-2; D perhaps matches TRBD1 (5 bases). The CDR3 spans 13 residues. The germline V gene encodes CDR1 ENHRY and CDR2 SYGVKD. The V and J ends lost 2 bases and 7 bases respectively, with 11 bases between them. CDR3 bases: TGTGCCATCAGTGAGATGGGACGGAGTGGCTACACCTTC. This sequence encodes CAISEMGRSGYTF.

V is TRBV15 and J is TRBJ2-7; either TRBD1 or TRBD2 may fit D (5 bases each). Germline CDR1 and CDR2: LNHNV and YYDKDF (reference sequence). The CDR3 has 14 residues. The V gene lost 1 base and the J gene lost 2 bases, with 9 bases spanning the gap. Here the CDR3 reads CATSRGRGAYEQYF. CDR3 nucleotides: TGTGCCACCAGCAGAGGAAGAGGGGCCTACGAGCAGTACTTC.

This clonotype came up a few times. The V and J genes are TRBV19 and TRBJ1-1; no reliable D call. In germline, CDR1 is LNHDA, CDR2 SQIVND (reference sequence). The V and J ends lost 6 bases and 3 bases respectively, with 11 bases between them. The CDR3 totals 13 residues. In DNA, the CDR3 is TGTGCCAGTAGAGAACCTAGTTACACTGAAGCTTTCTTT. Translated: CASREPSYTEAFF.